Listed below are T cell receptor beta chains from one sample, sequenced in a study of CD8 T cells in ankylosing spondylitis. TCRdb passed the 5' RACE reads through MiXCR, listing each CDR3 protein once. The sample records roughly 160,000 distinct CDR3 sequences, roughly 10% being singletons. Material: blood, either unsorted or a sorted T cell fraction (not recorded which). The receptors were sampled from a female donor with ankylosing spondylitis or in good health (not recorded which). Both conserved end residues are part of each CDR3. The order of the fields is D gene, clone size, V gene, J gene, CDR3 DNA, CDR3 protein. The D gene is left open where the match is weak. Clone sizes are given selectively: once, few, many, or a class where the clone is expanded.

d_gene: TRBD2; abundance: .; v_gene: TRBV27; j_gene: TRBJ2-7; CDR3nt: TGTGCCAGCAGCGTAGCGGGGGCCTACGAGCAGTACTTC; CDR3aa: CASSVAGAYEQYF
d_gene: .; abundance: many; v_gene: TRBV5-1; j_gene: TRBJ2-5; CDR3nt: TGCGCCAGCCGAAACCGCCCGGGACATCAAGAGACCCAGTACTTC; CDR3aa: CASRNRPGHQETQYF
d_gene: .; abundance: few; v_gene: TRBV27; j_gene: TRBJ2-7; CDR3nt: TGTGCCAGCAGACCCGGGGGGGGGACAGGGTACTACGAGCAGTACTTC; CDR3aa: CASRPGGGTGYYEQYF
d_gene: TRBD2; abundance: .; v_gene: TRBV20-1; j_gene: TRBJ2-1; CDR3nt: TGCTCTGTTGAGGCGGGAGTGTGGGGGGACAATGAGCAGTTCTTC; CDR3aa: CSVEAGVWGDNEQFF
d_gene: .; abundance: .; v_gene: TRBV4-3; j_gene: TRBJ2-7; CDR3nt: TGCGCCAGCAGCCAAGACCCCAATTCGCGGGAAGGCTTCTACGAGCAGTACTTC; CDR3aa: CASSQDPNSREGFYEQYF
d_gene: .; abundance: many; v_gene: TRBV12-3/TRBV12-4; j_gene: TRBJ1-1; CDR3nt: TGTGCCAGCAGTTGGCGAGTTTCCACTGAAGCTTTCTTT; CDR3aa: CASSWRVSTEAFF
d_gene: .; abundance: .; v_gene: TRBV4-3; j_gene: TRBJ1-1; CDR3nt: TGCGCCAGCAGCCAAGTAGGGGTGAACACTGAAGCTTTCTTT; CDR3aa: CASSQVGVNTEAFF
d_gene: .; abundance: many; v_gene: TRBV7-9; j_gene: TRBJ1-1; CDR3nt: TGTGCCAGCAGCTTCACGGGCTCTGAAGCTTTCTTT; CDR3aa: CASSFTGSEAFF
d_gene: TRBD2; abundance: .; v_gene: TRBV15; j_gene: TRBJ2-1; CDR3nt: TGTGCCACCAGCATGGGACTAGCGGGAGAAGGAAAGCAGTTCTTC; CDR3aa: CATSMGLAGEGKQFF
d_gene: .; abundance: many; v_gene: TRBV7-9; j_gene: TRBJ2-1; CDR3nt: TGTGCCAGCAGCTTAATCCCTAGCTCTGACAATGAGCAGTTCTTC; CDR3aa: CASSLIPSSDNEQFF
d_gene: .; abundance: many; v_gene: TRBV6-5; j_gene: TRBJ1-3; CDR3nt: TGTGCCAGCAGTTACAGGGGCGGCCTCACTGGAAACACCATATATTTT; CDR3aa: CASSYRGGLTGNTIYF
d_gene: TRBD1; abundance: few; v_gene: TRBV4-1; j_gene: TRBJ1-1; CDR3nt: TGCGCCAGCAGCCTTACAGGGGATGAGACTGAAGCTTTCTTT; CDR3aa: CASSLTGDETEAFF
d_gene: .; abundance: .; v_gene: TRBV7-8; j_gene: TRBJ1-1; CDR3nt: TGTGCCAGCAGTTTTAGGATCAGGGAGTCTGACACTGAAGCTTTCTTT; CDR3aa: CASSFRIRESDTEAFF
d_gene: .; abundance: few; v_gene: TRBV3-1; j_gene: TRBJ2-2; CDR3nt: TGTGCCAGCAGTCCCGGGACCGATACCGGGGAGCTGTTTTTT; CDR3aa: CASSPGTDTGELFF
d_gene: TRBD2; abundance: .; v_gene: TRBV7-9; j_gene: TRBJ2-5; CDR3nt: TGTGCCAGCAGGCCGGGACTAGAGGAGACCCAGTACTTC; CDR3aa: CASRPGLEETQYF
d_gene: TRBD2; abundance: few; v_gene: TRBV4-1; j_gene: TRBJ2-1; CDR3nt: TGCGCCAGCAGCCCAGGCCTAGCGGGAGATGAGTTCTTC; CDR3aa: CASSPGLAGDEFF
d_gene: .; abundance: .; v_gene: TRBV4-3; j_gene: TRBJ1-2; CDR3nt: TGCGCCAGCAGCCAAGCCCCCAGAGGGGGGGTTTTCTATGGCTACACCTTC; CDR3aa: CASSQAPRGGVFYGYTF
d_gene: .; abundance: many; v_gene: TRBV10-3; j_gene: TRBJ1-4; CDR3nt: TGTGCCCGTACTTTGCAGTTTTACGAAAAACTGTTTTTT; CDR3aa: CARTLQFYEKLFF
d_gene: TRBD1; abundance: few; v_gene: TRBV4-3; j_gene: TRBJ2-7; CDR3nt: TGCGCCAGCAGCCAAGATCCGACAGGGTTATACGAGCAGTACTTC; CDR3aa: CASSQDPTGLYEQYF
d_gene: .; abundance: .; v_gene: TRBV10-3; j_gene: TRBJ1-3; CDR3nt: TGTGCCATCAGTGAGTCGCTGGGGTTCTCTGGAAACACCATATATTTT; CDR3aa: CAISESLGFSGNTIYF
d_gene: TRBD2; abundance: few; v_gene: TRBV9; j_gene: TRBJ2-3; CDR3nt: TGTGCCAGCAGTAAACCCCTAGCGGGGTTGGACACAGATACGCAGTATTTT; CDR3aa: CASSKPLAGLDTDTQYF
d_gene: .; abundance: many; v_gene: TRBV11-1; j_gene: TRBJ1-1; CDR3nt: TGTGCCAGCAGCTTCCCCGGGACCGAAAGGGGCGTATGGGACACTGAAGCTTTCTTT; CDR3aa: CASSFPGTERGVWDTEAFF
d_gene: .; abundance: .; v_gene: TRBV27; j_gene: TRBJ1-2; CDR3nt: TGTGCCAGCAGATCCGCTTATGGCTACACCTTC; CDR3aa: CASRSAYGYTF
d_gene: .; abundance: many; v_gene: TRBV27; j_gene: TRBJ2-7; CDR3nt: TGTGCCAGCAGTTTATCAGGCACGGAGAACTTCTACGAGCAGTACTTC; CDR3aa: CASSLSGTENFYEQYF